A single sample is the source of the 13 T cell receptor beta chains below, sequenced in a study of OX40 agonist ivuxolimab in advanced cancers. Measured with immunoSEQ multiplex PCR; TCRdb has only the in-frame clones, and not every one. The sample shows roughly 80,000 clones, more than 75% of them seen only once. This specimen consisted of CD4+ or CD8+ T cells sorted from blood, obtained in a trial of the OX40 agonist ivuxolimab. These receptors were collected from an adult with an advanced solid tumor such as melanoma, head and neck, liver or kidney cancer.

The V gene is TRBV18, the J gene TRBJ1-5; weak D call: TRBD1 (6 bases). The germline V gene encodes CDR1 KGHSH and CDR2 LQKENI. The CDR3 covers 15 residues. With 5 bases removed from V and 2 bases from J, the gap between germline ends came to 13 bases. CDR3 sequence reads: CASSNNRVGNQPQHF. The CDR3 DNA sequence: TGTGCCAGCTCAAATAACAGGGTTGGCAATCAGCCCCAGCATTTT.

This clone appeared once. The V gene is TRBV7-2, the J gene TRBJ2-2; 7 nucleotides match TRBD2. The J segment lost 0 bases and the V segment lost 2 bases, leaving 3 bases of the junction unmatched. The CDR3 contains 16 residues. Germline CDR1 SGHTA, CDR2 FQGNSA. The CDR3 here is CASSLLGRANTGELFF. The CDR3 region has the DNA TGTGCCAGCAGCTTACTGGGGAGGGCGAACACCGGGGAGCTGTTTTTT.

The chain couples TRBV10-3 to TRBJ2-1; 11 bases agree with TRBD2. The CDR3 is 13 amino acids. V trimming: 10 bases; J trimming: 7 bases; junction bases outside the gene matches: 6. Germline-derived CDR1 and CDR2 are ENHRY and SYGVKD. The CDR3 protein is CATAGLAENEQFF. The CDR3, as DNA: TGTGCCACCGCGGGACTAGCGGAAAATGAGCAGTTCTTC.

The genes are TRBV9 and TRBJ1-1, with D perhaps matching TRBD1 (6 bases). The CDR3 is made up of 15 amino acids. Germline CDR1 reads SGDLS; CDR2 reads YYNGEE. V lost 3 bases, J lost 0 bases, and 12 bases lay in between. DNA of the CDR3: TGTGCCAGCAGCGCGGGGACAAACGTGAACACTGAAGCTTTCTTT. It is translated as CASSAGTNVNTEAFF.

The chain links TRBV4-3 to TRBJ1-2; 9 nucleotides align to TRBD1. This CDR3 region has 15 residues. CDR1 and CDR2 (germline): LGHNA, YSLEER. Losses at the gene ends were 4 bases for V and 1 base for J; bases not matched to a gene: 4. The CDR3 is CASSLSGQGNYGYTF. The CDR3 coding sequence is TGCGCCAGCAGCCTATCGGGACAGGGTAACTATGGCTACACCTTC.

The chain recombines TRBV4-3 with TRBJ2-2; 13 bases map to TRBD2. The germline gives CDR1 LGHNA, CDR2 YSLEER. The ends lost 1 base at V and 0 bases at J; junction bases unmatched: 5. The CDR3 is made up of 19 amino acids. The CDR3 DNA follows: TGCGCCAGCAGCCAAGCTGGACTAGCGGGGGTTACGAACACCGGGGAGCTGTTTTTT. Its translation: CASSQAGLAGVTNTGELFF.

The chain employs TRBV7-2 and TRBJ1-1; D call uncertain. Germline CDR1 and CDR2: SGHTA and FQGNSA. V lost 5 bases, J lost 1 base, and 14 bases lay in between. The CDR3 is 15 residues long. As DNA, the CDR3 is TGTGCCAGCAGCGAGATGCCGGCAGGGAACACTGAAGCTTTCTTT. Protein: CASSEMPAGNTEAFF.

This chain uses TRBV7-2 with TRBJ2-3, with D hard to call. This CDR3 comprises 13 residues. V was trimmed by 6 bases and J by 5 bases, leaving 12 bases between them. CDR1 and CDR2 (germline): SGHTA, FQGNSA. CDR3 region: CASSFSALDTQYF. Written as DNA, the CDR3 is TGTGCCAGCAGTTTTTCTGCACTAGATACGCAGTATTTT.

This clone has just one count. The rearrangement uses TRBV5-1 and TRBJ1-3; D ambiguous. The CDR3 loop spans 15 amino acids. V was cut by 0 bases and J by 2 bases, with 9 bases left in between. Germline lookup yields CDR1 SGHRS and CDR2 YFSETQ. CDR3 residues: CASSLALGAGNTIYF. The DNA of the CDR3 is TGCGCCAGCAGCTTGGCCCTCGGGGCTGGAAACACCATATATTTT.

The chain joins TRBV19 to TRBJ1-3, with D tentatively TRBD1 (6 bases). CDR3 length equals 15 residues. Germline V gene lookup returns CDR1 LNHDA and CDR2 SQIVND (reference sequence). The V end lost 3 bases, the J end lost 1 base, and 10 bases lay between the germline ends. As DNA, the CDR3 is TGTGCCAGTAGTATGGACGACAGGTCTGGAAACACCATATATTTT. It yields the protein CASSMDDRSGNTIYF.

The V gene is TRBV5-6, the J gene TRBJ2-3; 9 nucleotides agree with TRBD2. This CDR3 is 15 amino acids long. In germline, CDR1 is SGHDT, CDR2 YYEEEE. The trim removed 3 bases at V and 2 bases at J, leaving 4 bases unmatched. The CDR3 protein is CASSYPSGTTDTQYF. CDR3 DNA sequence: TGTGCCAGCAGCTACCCTAGCGGGACCACAGATACGCAGTATTTT.

V usage is TRBV9 and J usage is TRBJ1-5; D remains unclear. The CDR3 runs to 13 residues. Germline values: CDR1 SGDLS, CDR2 YYNGEE. The germline V and J ends were trimmed by 2 bases and 4 bases, with 7 bases remaining between them. The CDR3 sequence is CASSVDPNQPQHF. The CDR3 DNA sequence: TGTGCCAGCAGCGTTGACCCGAATCAGCCCCAGCATTTT.

V is TRBV5-4 and J is TRBJ2-1; 7 bases are a match to TRBD2. Germline lookup yields CDR1 SGHNT and CDR2 YYREEE (reference sequence). The trim removed 4 bases at V and 1 base at J, leaving 8 bases unmatched. CDR3 size: 16 residues. This CDR3 reads CASSPGLGGSYNEQFF. The CDR3 DNA reads as TGTGCCAGCAGCCCCGGATTGGGGGGGTCCTACAATGAGCAGTTCTTC.